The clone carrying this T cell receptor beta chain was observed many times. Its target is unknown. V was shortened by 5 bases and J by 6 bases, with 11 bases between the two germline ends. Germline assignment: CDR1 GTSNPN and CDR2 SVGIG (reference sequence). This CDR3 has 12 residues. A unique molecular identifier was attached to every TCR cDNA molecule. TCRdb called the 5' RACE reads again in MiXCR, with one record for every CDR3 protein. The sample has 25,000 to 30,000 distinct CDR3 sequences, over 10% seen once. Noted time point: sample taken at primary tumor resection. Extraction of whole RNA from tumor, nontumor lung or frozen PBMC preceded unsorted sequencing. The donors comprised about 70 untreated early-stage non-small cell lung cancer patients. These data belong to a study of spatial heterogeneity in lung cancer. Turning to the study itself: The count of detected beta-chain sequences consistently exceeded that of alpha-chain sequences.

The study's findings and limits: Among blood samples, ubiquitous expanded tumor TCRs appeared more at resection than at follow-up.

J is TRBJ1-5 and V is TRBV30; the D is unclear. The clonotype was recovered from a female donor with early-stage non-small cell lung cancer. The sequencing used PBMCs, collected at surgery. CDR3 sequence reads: CAWSAGGQPQHF. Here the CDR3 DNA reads TGTGCCTGGTCCGCCGGTGGTCAGCCCCAGCATTTT.